The 10 T cell receptor beta chains reported below all come from one sample, sequenced in a study of T cell responses to AZD1222 COVID-19 vaccine. TCRdb keeps only in-frame clones here, not all; method: immunoSEQ multiplex PCR. This sample has about 150,000 clones; over 90% occur once, and the top ten carry less than 2.5%. The sample here was peripheral blood, taken on day 0 of AZD1222 vaccination. All receptors come from an adult in good health.

The chain is built from TRBV18 and TRBJ1-5; weak D call: TRBD1 (6 bases). The V and J ends lost 5 bases and 7 bases respectively, with 12 bases between them. This CDR3 region has 13 residues. Looked up from germline, CDR1 is KGHSH and CDR2 is LQKENI. In DNA, the CDR3 is TGTGCCAGCTCAACAGGGACCTCCCAGCCCCAGCATTTT. Protein: CASSTGTSQPQHF.

The sample holds one count of this clone. The chain is built from TRBV7-6 and TRBJ2-2; TRBD2 aligns across 10 bases. The CDR3 contains 18 residues. CDR1 and CDR2 from the germline V gene are SGHVS and FNYEAQ. V dropped 0 bases and J dropped 3; count of bases not matched to a gene: 7. CDR3 bases: TGTGCCAGCAGCTTAGCGGGAACTAGCGGGATATACACCGGGGAGCTGTTTTTT. It is translated as CASSLAGTSGIYTGELFF. The entire variable domain, with the rest obtained from reference TRBV7-6 and TRBJ2-2, is as follows: GAGVSQSPRYKVTKRGQDVALRCDPISGHVSLYWYRQALGQGPEFLTYFNYEAQQDKSGLPNDRFSAERPEGSISTLTIQRTEQRDSAMYRCASSLAGTSGIYTGELFFGEGSRLTVL.

V usage is TRBV7-9 and J usage is TRBJ1-1; weak D call: TRBD1 (6 bases). The germline V gene has CDR1 SEHNR and CDR2 FQNEAQ (reference sequence). The CDR3 runs to 15 residues. Between the trimmed V and J ends, which lost 5 bases and 6 bases, there was a span of 19 bases. This CDR3 reads CASSPSGGAVAEAFF. In nucleotides, the CDR3 is TGTGCCAGCAGCCCAAGTGGGGGGGCTGTAGCTGAAGCTTTCTTT.

The chain carries TRBV29-1 and TRBJ2-7, with 7 nucleotides matching TRBD1. This CDR3 spans 14 amino acids. The junction had 11 bases not matched to a gene; V was cut back by 6 bases and J by 3 bases. The V gene's germline CDR1 is SQVTM and CDR2 ANQGSEA. This chain's CDR3 is CSVGSGGTVYEQYF. CDR3 nucleotides: TGCAGCGTAGGAAGTGGTGGGACAGTCTACGAGCAGTACTTC.

This rearrangement joins TRBV3-1 (or the pseudogene TRBV3-2) to TRBJ1-3, with 7 bases lining up with TRBD1. The CDR3 consists of 17 residues. Germline CDR1 and CDR2: LGHDT and YNNKEL (reference sequence). V lost 5 bases and J lost 1; bases outside the gene matches: 11. CDR3 in DNA: TGTGCCAGCAGCAATCAACGGACAGGAAGGTCTGGAAACACCATATATTTT. It specifies CASSNQRTGRSGNTIYF.

The rearrangement links TRBV5-4 to TRBJ2-3, with unresolved D. Germline CDR1 is SGHNT and CDR2 is YYREEE (reference sequence). Trimming removed 0 bases from V and 2 bases from J, with 4 bases in between. This CDR3 has 13 residues. The CDR3 spells CASSLDYTDTQYF. CDR3 sequence (DNA): TGTGCCAGCAGCTTGGATTACACAGATACGCAGTATTTT.

A single count supports this clone. This chain connects TRBV27 to TRBJ1-1, with D maybe TRBD1 (5 bases). Trimming stripped 6 bases from V and 5 bases from J, with 16 bases between. The germline gives CDR1 MNHEY, CDR2 SMNVEV (reference sequence). The CDR3 length is 14 residues. The CDR3 bases are TGTGCCAGCAGATGGGACGTCCGGGGGACTGAAGCTTTCTTT. Translated, it gives CASRWDVRGTEAFF.

The chain uses TRBV5-1 and TRBJ2-3; no firm D call. The CDR3 length is 11 residues. The germline V gene has CDR1 SGHRS and CDR2 YFSETQ. V lost 5 bases, J lost 5 bases, and 6 bases lay in between. The CDR3 DNA reads as TGCGCCAGCAGGGAGCAAGATACGCAGTATTTT. Protein product: CASREQDTQYF.

The genes are TRBV10-1 and TRBJ2-3; possibly TRBD1 for D (5 bases). V gave up 4 bases and J gave up 4 bases, with 12 bases separating them. Germline V CDR1 and CDR2: WNHNN, SYGVQD (reference sequence). The CDR3 sequence is 14 residues long. CDR3 loop: CASSGDSMSDTQYF. The CDR3 nucleotides are TGCGCCAGCAGTGGAGACAGTATGTCAGATACGCAGTATTTT.

The chain carries TRBV19 and TRBJ1-6; perhaps TRBD1 as D (5 bases). This CDR3 is built from 17 residues. The V gene lost 2 bases and the J gene lost 7 bases, with 18 bases spanning the gap. Per germline, CDR1 LNHDA and CDR2 SQIVND (reference sequence). In DNA, the CDR3 is TGTGCCAGTAGTATACTGCGACGACAGCGAGGGAATTCACCCCTCCACTTT. Translated: CASSILRRQRGNSPLHF.